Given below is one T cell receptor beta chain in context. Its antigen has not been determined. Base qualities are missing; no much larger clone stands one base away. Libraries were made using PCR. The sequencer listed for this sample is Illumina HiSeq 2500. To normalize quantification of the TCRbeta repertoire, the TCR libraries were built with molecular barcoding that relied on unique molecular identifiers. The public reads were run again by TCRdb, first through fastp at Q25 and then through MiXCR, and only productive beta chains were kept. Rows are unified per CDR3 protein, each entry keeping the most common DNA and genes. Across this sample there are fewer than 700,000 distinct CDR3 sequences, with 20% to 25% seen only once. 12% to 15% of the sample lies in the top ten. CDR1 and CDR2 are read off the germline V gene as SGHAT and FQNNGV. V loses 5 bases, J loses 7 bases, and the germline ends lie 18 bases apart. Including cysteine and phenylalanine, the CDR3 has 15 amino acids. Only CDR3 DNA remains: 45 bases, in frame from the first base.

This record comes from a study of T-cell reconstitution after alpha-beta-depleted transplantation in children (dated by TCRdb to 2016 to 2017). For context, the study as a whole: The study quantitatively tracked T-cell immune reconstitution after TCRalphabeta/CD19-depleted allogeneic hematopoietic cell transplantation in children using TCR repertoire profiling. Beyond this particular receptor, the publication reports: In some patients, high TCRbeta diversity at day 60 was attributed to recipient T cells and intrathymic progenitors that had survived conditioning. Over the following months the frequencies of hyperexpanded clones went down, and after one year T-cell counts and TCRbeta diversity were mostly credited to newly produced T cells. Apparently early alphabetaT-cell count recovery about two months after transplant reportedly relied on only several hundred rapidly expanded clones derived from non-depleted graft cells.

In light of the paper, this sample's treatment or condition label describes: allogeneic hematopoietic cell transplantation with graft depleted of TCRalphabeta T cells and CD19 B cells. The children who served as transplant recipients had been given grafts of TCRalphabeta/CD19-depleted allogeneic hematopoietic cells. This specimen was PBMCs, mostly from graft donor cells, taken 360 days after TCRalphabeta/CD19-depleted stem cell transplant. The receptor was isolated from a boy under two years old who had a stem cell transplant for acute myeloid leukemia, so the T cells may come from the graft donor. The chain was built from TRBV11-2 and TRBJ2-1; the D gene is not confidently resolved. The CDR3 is CASSQGNPLGNEQFF. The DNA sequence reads TGTGCCAGCAGCCAAGGAAACCCGCTAGGAAATGAGCAGTTCTTC.